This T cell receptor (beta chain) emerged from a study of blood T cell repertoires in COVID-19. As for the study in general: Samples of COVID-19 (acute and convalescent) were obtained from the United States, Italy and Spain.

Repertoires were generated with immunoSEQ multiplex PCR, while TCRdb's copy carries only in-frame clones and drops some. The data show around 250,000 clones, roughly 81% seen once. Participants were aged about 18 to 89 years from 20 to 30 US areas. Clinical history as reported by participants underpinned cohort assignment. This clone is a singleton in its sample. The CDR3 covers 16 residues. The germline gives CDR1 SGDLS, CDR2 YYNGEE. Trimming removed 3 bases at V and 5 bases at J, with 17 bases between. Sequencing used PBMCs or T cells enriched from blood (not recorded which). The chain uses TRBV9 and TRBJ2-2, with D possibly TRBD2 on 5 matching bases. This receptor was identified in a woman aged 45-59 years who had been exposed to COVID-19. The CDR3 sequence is CASSARPPGMTGELFF. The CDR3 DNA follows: TGTGCCAGCAGCGCTAGGCCCCCGGGGATGACCGGGGAGCTGTTTTTT.